The text below deals with one TCR beta chain. The target antigen is unknown. cDNA synthesis used the whole RNA isolate, giving expressed TCRB sequences. The assay was immunoSEQ multiplex PCR, and TCRdb's table has in-frame clones only and misses some. The sample has 200,000 to 250,000 clones; around 10% are singletons. The record originates from a study of beta chain features in type 1 diabetes. Germline V lookup: CDR1 SGHRS, CDR2 YFSETQ. Unmatched junction bases numbered 12, after V lost 3 bases and J lost 7 bases. The CDR3 loop spans 18 amino acids. Every donor had blood drawn once into heparin, around 120 mL on average. General study points: Type 1 diabetes patients had TCRB CDR3s that were shorter (moderately but significantly so) in all four CD4+ subsets.

Sequenced material: naive CD4+ T cells from blood. This sequence was found in a woman aged 18-35 years in good health. This chain joins TRBV5-1 and TRBJ2-4, with 14 nucleotides matching TRBD2. The CDR3 here is CASSSGLAGGGLTNIQYF. DNA of the CDR3: TGCGCCAGCAGCTCCGGACTAGCGGGAGGAGGCCTGACGAACATTCAGTACTTC.